This entry lists 31 T cell receptor beta chains sequenced from one sample in a study of identifying expanded T cells in peripheral blood (dated by TCRdb to the late 2010s). The library was built by means of the immunoSEQ multiplex PCR assay. Imported from immuneACCESS, the table was reduced by TCRdb to in-frame sequences with V and J called. These copies leave out some clones; in studies compared against another copy, an unresolved V gene accounts for under half, and the cause of the remainder is not known. The sample data list fewer than 130,000 clones, and around 89% of these were observed just once. The ten largest clones add up to about a sixth of the sample. The sequenced sample was blood. The source of these receptors is a person between 18 and 75 years old in good health.

The genes are TRBV5-6 and TRBJ2-7; perhaps TRBD2 as D (6 bases). The V end lost 5 bases, the J end lost 7 bases, and 13 bases lay between the germline ends. Germline V lookup: CDR1 SGHDT, CDR2 YYEEEE. There are 12 residues in the CDR3. CDR3 nucleotides: TGTGCCAGCAGTGCTGGGGGGATAGAGCAGTACTTC. This sequence encodes CASSAGGIEQYF.

The genes are TRBV5-4 and TRBJ1-4; no clear D. Germline loops: CDR1 SGHNT, CDR2 YYREEE (reference sequence). Trimming shortened V by 4 bases and J by 3 bases, and 16 bases separated the two germline ends. CDR3 size: 16 residues. The CDR3 region has the DNA TGTGCCAGCAGCCGCGACTTAAAACCCCCTAATGAAAAACTGTTTTTT. Residues: CASSRDLKPPNEKLFF.

This chain uses TRBV5-6 with TRBJ2-4; TRBD1 is a possible D gene (6 bases). Germline lookup yields CDR1 SGHDT and CDR2 YYEEEE. V gave up 6 bases and J gave up 0 bases, with 19 bases separating them. The CDR3 covers 17 residues. Here the CDR3 reads CASTEMTGSLAKNIQYF. The CDR3 DNA is TGTGCCAGCACCGAGATGACAGGATCGCTAGCCAAAAACATTCAGTACTTC.

The gene calls are TRBV28 and TRBJ1-1; 8 nucleotides line up with TRBD1. Trimming took 4 bases from V and 5 from J; bases not matched to a gene: 9. The CDR3 spans 15 residues. Germline V gene lookup returns CDR1 MDHEN and CDR2 SYDVKM. CDR3 residues: CASSSRTGRGTEAFF. The CDR3 DNA is TGTGCCAGCAGTTCCAGGACAGGGAGGGGGACTGAAGCTTTCTTT.

The chain is built from TRBV6-5 and TRBJ1-6; D gene ambiguous. The CDR3 contains 14 residues. Germline-derived CDR1 and CDR2 are MNHEY and SVGAGI. V dropped 2 bases and J dropped 7 bases, with 9 bases sitting between them. In DNA form, the CDR3 reads TGTGCCAGCAGTTACAGGGTTTCCAATTCACCCCTCCACTTT. It is translated as CASSYRVSNSPLHF.

The chain's CDR3 is CASSLIGPYEQYF. The CDR3 nucleotides read TGTGCCAGCAGTTTAATAGGGCCCTACGAGCAGTACTTC. This chain uses TRBV27 with TRBJ2-7; no reliable D call. This CDR3 has 13 residues. V lost 2 bases and J 2 bases, leaving 7 bases between the germline ends. The germline CDR1 and CDR2 sequences are MNHEY and SMNVEV (reference sequence).

J is TRBJ2-7 and V is TRBV30; possible D gene TRBD2, 7 bases. V was pared by 5 bases and J by 6 bases, with 23 bases between. The CDR3 has 15 amino acids. Per germline, CDR1 GTSNPN and CDR2 SVGIG (reference sequence). The CDR3 DNA sequence: TGTGCCTGGGATACCGTAACAGGGAGGGGGATCGAGCAGTACTTC. Amino acid sequence: CAWDTVTGRGIEQYF.

This chain links TRBV11-2 with TRBJ2-1, with D possibly being TRBD1 (5 bases). Germline CDR1 SGHAT, CDR2 FQNNGV. The germline V and J ends were trimmed by 3 bases and 8 bases, with 17 bases remaining between them. There are 15 residues in the CDR3. The CDR3 region is CASSFQGQVNDEQFF. As DNA, the CDR3 is TGTGCCAGCAGCTTCCAGGGTCAGGTGAACGATGAGCAGTTCTTC. Filled out from reference TRBV11-2 and TRBJ2-1, the complete variable domain reads EAGVAQSPRYKIIEKRQSVAFWCNPISGHATLYWYQQILGQGPKLLIQFQNNGVVDDSQLPKDRFSAERLKGVDSTLKIQPAKLEDSAVYLCASSFQGQVNDEQFFGPGTRLTVL.

The V call is TRBV7-6, the J call TRBJ2-2; 10 bases align to TRBD2. Trimming cost V 1 base and J 5 bases; bases outside gene matches: 4. CDR3 size: 16 residues. Germline loops: CDR1 SGHVS, CDR2 FNYEAQ. CDR3 residues: CASSLVLAGTTGELFF. The CDR3 coding sequence is TGTGCCAGCAGCTTAGTACTAGCGGGGACAACCGGGGAGCTGTTTTTT.

This clone was seen a single time. The J gene is TRBJ2-2, the V gene TRBV18; D possibly corresponds to TRBD2 (6 bases). CDR1 KGHSH and CDR2 LQKENI come from the germline V gene. V was cut by 3 bases and J by 4 bases, with 15 bases left in between. This CDR3 has 16 amino acids. In nucleotides, the CDR3 is TGTGCCAGCTCACCTCCGAGCCTAGCGAGCACCGGGGAGCTGTTTTTT. This translates into CASSPPSLASTGELFF.

V is TRBV9 and J is TRBJ2-5; possibly TRBD1 for D (6 bases). Per germline, CDR1 SGDLS and CDR2 YYNGEE. Trimming took off 3 bases at V and 7 bases at J, with 13 bases between the two ends. The CDR3 is 13 amino acids. CDR3 protein: CASSASDSGTQYF. Written as DNA, the CDR3 is TGTGCCAGCAGCGCCTCGGACAGTGGGACCCAGTACTTC.

V and J are TRBV7-9 and TRBJ2-5, with D perhaps matching TRBD1 (6 bases). The germline V and J ends were trimmed by 5 bases and 3 bases, with 13 bases remaining between them. Germline values: CDR1 SEHNR, CDR2 FQNEAQ (reference sequence). The CDR3 covers 14 residues. The CDR3 region is CASSRGQNKETQYF. In DNA, the CDR3 is TGTGCCAGCAGCAGAGGACAGAATAAAGAGACCCAGTACTTC.

This chain uses TRBV7-2 with TRBJ1-5; the match to TRBD1 covers 10 bases. Trimming removed 3 bases from V and 5 bases from J; junction bases left unmatched: 1. The CDR3 has 14 amino acids. CDR1 is SGHTA and CDR2 is FQGNSA in the germline V gene. The CDR3 DNA reads as TGTGCCAGCAGCTTCGGGACAGGGGATCAGCCCCAGCATTTT. Translated: CASSFGTGDQPQHF.

This chain links TRBV6-6 with TRBJ1-2; a weak D match, TRBD1 (6 bases). Germline V CDR1 and CDR2: MNHNY, SVGAGI (reference sequence). Trimming removed 5 bases at V and 3 bases at J, with 7 bases between. This CDR3 is built from 12 residues. The CDR3 DNA reads TGTGCCAGCAGTCCAGGGGACTATGGCTACACCTTC. It specifies CASSPGDYGYTF.

The chain joins TRBV20-1 to TRBJ1-6; 8 positions agree with TRBD1. Germline V CDR1 and CDR2: DFQATT, SNEGSKA (reference sequence). V dropped 6 bases and J dropped 17; count of bases not matched to a gene: 9. The CDR3 runs to 11 residues. The CDR3 protein is CSARETGVVHF. The CDR3 coding sequence is TGCAGTGCACGGGAGACAGGGGTTGTCCACTTT.

V is TRBV6-5 and J is TRBJ1-2, with D possibly being TRBD1 (6 bases). Trimming took off 11 bases at V and 8 bases at J, with 9 bases between the two ends. Germline values: CDR1 MNHEY, CDR2 SVGAGI. The CDR3 spans 9 residues. The chain's CDR3 is CAVRGGYTF. CDR3 nucleotides: TGTGCCGTCAGGGGAGGCTACACCTTC.

The chain links TRBV2 to TRBJ2-1, with TRBD2 matching over 9 bases. Losses at the gene ends were 4 bases for V and 8 bases for J; bases not matched to a gene: 9. CDR3 length: 15 residues. The germline V gene has CDR1 SNHLY and CDR2 FYNNEI. CDR3 nucleotide sequence: TGTGCCAGCAGTGGCTCTAGCGGGGCCTGGGATGAGCAGTTCTTC. Its translation: CASSGSSGAWDEQFF.

The rearrangement joins TRBV6-5 to TRBJ2-4; D may be TRBD1 (8 bases). The germline gives CDR1 MNHEY, CDR2 SVGAGI. The CDR3 length is 14 residues. The V and J ends lost 5 bases and 9 bases respectively, with 17 bases between them. The CDR3 DNA is TGTGCCAGCAGTCCGAAAACAGGGGGGGGCATTCAGTACTTC. Amino acids: CASSPKTGGGIQYF.

The rearrangement joins TRBV7-2 to TRBJ2-7; 11 nucleotides match TRBD2. CDR3 length: 18 residues. V was pared by 2 bases and J by 4 bases, with 13 bases of the junction left unmatched. Germline values: CDR1 SGHTA, CDR2 FQGNSA. The CDR3 reads CASSLRQSGSGGAYEQYF. The DNA of the CDR3 is TGTGCCAGCAGCTTAAGGCAGTCAGGTAGCGGGGGGGCGTACGAGCAGTACTTC.

The chain uses TRBV5-1 and TRBJ1-5; 9 nucleotides line up with TRBD1. Trimming took 3 bases from V and 15 from J; bases not matched to a gene: 7. Germline V gene data show CDR1 as SGHRS and CDR2 as YFSETQ. This CDR3 has 12 amino acids. The DNA of the CDR3 is TGCGCCAGCAGCTCGTCAGGACAGGGGTGGCATTTT. Its translation: CASSSSGQGWHF.

This chain joins TRBV27 and TRBJ1-1; 7 positions match TRBD1. Germline V CDR1 and CDR2: MNHEY, SMNVEV (reference sequence). The length of the CDR3 is 13 residues. Trimming took 11 bases from V and 4 from J; bases not matched to a gene: 10. CDR3: CAAQGGAGTEAFF. The CDR3 DNA is TGTGCCGCCCAGGGGGGGGCGGGCACTGAAGCTTTCTTT.

V usage is TRBV6-5 and J usage is TRBJ1-5; possibly TRBD1 for D (5 bases). Germline CDR1 is MNHEY and CDR2 is SVGAGI. Trimming took off 6 bases at V and 5 bases at J, with 14 bases between the two ends. This CDR3 is 14 amino acids long. CDR3 in DNA: TGTGCCAGCAGCCTCGACAGCGAGTATCAGCCCCAGCATTTT. It specifies CASSLDSEYQPQHF.

This clone is a singleton in its sample. The chain links TRBV5-4 to TRBJ1-4; D call uncertain. V lost 4 bases and J lost 3, with 7 bases in between. This CDR3 spans 13 amino acids. Germline CDR1 reads SGHNT; CDR2 reads YYREEE (reference sequence). The CDR3 reads CASSQEPNEKLFF. The CDR3 region has the DNA TGTGCCAGCAGCCAAGAACCTAATGAAAAACTGTTTTTT.

The chain couples TRBV27 to TRBJ1-5; tentative D call: TRBD1 (5 bases). Deletions cut 6 bases from V and 7 bases from J, with 19 bases between. Per the germline V gene, CDR1 is MNHEY and CDR2 is SMNVEV (reference sequence). The CDR3 is 15 residues long. The CDR3: CASRDSGFPGQPQHF. The CDR3 DNA follows: TGTGCCAGCAGAGACAGCGGCTTTCCTGGCCAGCCCCAGCATTTT.

The J gene is TRBJ1-1, the V gene TRBV7-9; 9 nucleotides align to TRBD1. The trim removed 5 bases at V and 4 bases at J, leaving 5 bases unmatched. The CDR3 has 14 amino acids. Looked up from germline, CDR1 is SEHNR and CDR2 is FQNEAQ (reference sequence). The CDR3 DNA is TGTGCCAGCAGCCGACGACAGGGGGGCACTGAAGCTTTCTTT. Translated, it gives CASSRRQGGTEAFF. The whole variable domain, filled in from reference TRBV7-9 and TRBJ1-1, reads DTGVSQNPRHKITKRGQNVTFRCDPISEHNRLYWYRQTLGQGPEFLTYFQNEAQLEKSRLLSDRFSAERPKGSFSTLEIQRTEQGDSAMYLCASSRRQGGTEAFFGQGTRLTVV.

The chain is built from TRBV10-3 and TRBJ2-2; D perhaps matches TRBD1 (6 bases). Germline lookup yields CDR1 ENHRY and CDR2 SYGVKD. The V end was cut by 5 bases, the J end by 5 bases, with 15 bases between. This CDR3 comprises 15 residues. This chain's CDR3 is CAISSTGLWTGELFF. The CDR3 bases are TGTGCCATCAGTTCAACAGGGCTTTGGACCGGGGAGCTGTTTTTT.

This clone has just a few counts. The V call is TRBV28, the J call TRBJ1-2; 12 positions match TRBD1. The CDR3 is 14 amino acids. Germline CDR1 and CDR2: MDHEN and SYDVKM. The junction had 1 base not matched to a gene; V was cut back by 4 bases and J by 4 bases. The CDR3: CASSSGQGAYGYTF. As DNA, the CDR3 is TGTGCCAGCAGTTCGGGACAGGGGGCCTATGGCTACACCTTC.

The J gene is TRBJ2-1, the V gene TRBV7-2, with 8 nucleotides matching TRBD1. The CDR3 is made up of 14 amino acids. V was pared by 2 bases and J by 16 bases, with 13 bases of the junction left unmatched. In germline, CDR1 is SGHTA, CDR2 FQGNSA. As DNA, the CDR3 is TGTGCCAGCAGCTTAACGACAGGGGCCGAAAATTCCTTCTTC. This translates into CASSLTTGAENSFF.

The rearrangement links TRBV6-5 to TRBJ1-1; 11 positions agree with TRBD1. V shed 1 base, J shed 5 bases, and the junction held 3 bases outside the gene matches. The germline gives CDR1 MNHEY, CDR2 SVGAGI. There are 15 residues in the CDR3. The DNA for the CDR3 is TGTGCCAGCAGTTACTGGGGGACAGGGGGAACTGAAGCTTTCTTT. Amino acids: CASSYWGTGGTEAFF.

CDR3 region: CASSPLNGQGNTEAFF. The CDR3 DNA reads as TGTGCCAGCTCTCCCCTTAATGGACAGGGGAACACTGAAGCTTTCTTT. The genes are TRBV18 and TRBJ1-1; 8 bases agree with TRBD1. The junction had 10 bases not matched to a gene; V was cut back by 6 bases and J by 1 base. The germline CDR1 and CDR2 sequences are KGHSH and LQKENI. The CDR3 is 16 amino acids.

This clone was detected once. V usage is TRBV28 and J usage is TRBJ2-2; perhaps D is TRBD1 or TRBD2 (6 bases each). CDR3 length equals 17 residues. V lost 5 bases and J 3 bases, leaving 19 bases between the germline ends. Germline V gene data show CDR1 as MDHEN and CDR2 as SYDVKM. The CDR3, as DNA: TGTGCCAGCAGTACCTTTTTGGGGGGCCGAGACACCGGGGAGCTGTTTTTT. Translated, it gives CASSTFLGGRDTGELFF.